The sample holds a few counts of the clone carrying this T cell receptor beta chain. Its target is not known. The data were obtained in a study of regulatory T cells in long-lasting Graves disease. Study results and caveats: There was favoring of TRBV28, TRBJ1-2 and TRBJ2-5 in persistent disease.

Germline CDR1 MNHNS, CDR2 SASEGT. Trimming cost V 6 bases and J 0 bases; bases outside gene matches: 5. There are 16 residues in the CDR3. Time point: newly diagnosed GD, antithyroid drugs for less than 3 months. Following extraction of RNA from PBMCs, that RNA was used to make the TCR library. In each case, Graves' disease was diagnosed per American Thyroid Association guidelines. Arm-PCR with iRepertoire HTBI primers amplified the CDR3 regions for these TCR beta libraries. Study processing details: Across samples, 62 TRBV and some 13 TRBJ segments were found. MiXCR was run by TCRdb on the multiplex PCR reads, yielding one entry per CDR3 protein. These V and J calls rely on TCRdb rather than the paper's analysis. Among about 560,000 distinct CDR3 sequences listed, roughly a sixth were seen once. These data were also filed under a second study, of T cells in Graves' hyperthyroidism and ophthalmopathy. As reported in that work: Graves' hyperthyroidism showing no ophthalmopathy progression within 18 months was considered stable.

This chain joins TRBV6-1 and TRBJ2-3; 11 bases are shared with TRBD2. This clonotype was obtained from a man between 18 and 35 years old with Graves disease. The input for sequencing was peripheral blood mononuclear cells (PBMCs), taken at new diagnosis, from a patient treated with antithyroid drugs. CDR3: CASRQLAGDSTDTQYF. The CDR3, as DNA: TGTGCCAGCAGGCAACTAGCGGGGGATAGCACAGATACGCAGTATTTT.